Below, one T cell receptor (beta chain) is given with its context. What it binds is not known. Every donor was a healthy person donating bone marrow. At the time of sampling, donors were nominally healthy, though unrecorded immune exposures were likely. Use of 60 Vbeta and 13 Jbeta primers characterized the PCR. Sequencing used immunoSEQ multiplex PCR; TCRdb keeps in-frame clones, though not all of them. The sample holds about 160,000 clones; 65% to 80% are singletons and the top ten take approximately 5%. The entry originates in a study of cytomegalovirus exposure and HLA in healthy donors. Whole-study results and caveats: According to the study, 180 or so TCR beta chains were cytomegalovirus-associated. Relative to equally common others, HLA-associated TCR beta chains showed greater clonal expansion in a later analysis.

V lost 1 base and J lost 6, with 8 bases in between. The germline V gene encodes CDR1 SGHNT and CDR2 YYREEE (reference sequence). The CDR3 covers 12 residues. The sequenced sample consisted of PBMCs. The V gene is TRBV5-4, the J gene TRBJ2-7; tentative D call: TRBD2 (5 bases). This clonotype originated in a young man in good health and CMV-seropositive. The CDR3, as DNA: TGTGCCAGCAGCTTGATAGAGGGCGAGCAGTACGTC. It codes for CASSLIEGEQYV.